This T cell receptor beta chain appears in the sequencing data of a study of blood T cell repertoires in COVID-19. The wider study: COVID-19 samples collected from the United States, Italy and Spain covered acute and convalescent phases. The cDNA or gDNA used as material had been derived from T cells, B-cell-depleted T cells, or PBMCs.

As originally analysed: Amplification of reference gene primers was used by the study to estimate nucleated cell counts. The protocol was immunoSEQ multiplex PCR, while the TCRdb copy is restricted to in-frame clones and leaves out a portion. The DNA gave D and trimming, while V, J and clone size come from that table. The sample includes under 250,000 clones, around 90% seen only once; the top ten take about 3%. Sequenced material: peripheral blood. This sequence was found in a man younger than 30 with active or convalescent COVID-19.

CDR3 DNA sequence: TGCGCCAGCAGTTCCGGGACATTCGAAGCTTTCTTT. Its protein is CASSSGTFEAFF. The rearrangement joins TRBV5-1 to TRBJ1-1, with TRBD1 as a possible D gene (6 bases). The germline gives CDR1 SGHRS, CDR2 YFSETQ. CDR3 size: 12 residues. Trimming removed 5 bases from V and 8 bases from J, with 13 bases in between. The full variable domain, in which reference TRBV5-1 and TRBJ1-1 provide the parts outside the CDR3, is KAGVTQTPRYLIKTRGQQVTLSCSPISGHRSVSWYQQTPGQGLQFLFEYFSETQRNKGNFPGRFSGRQFSNSRSEMNVSTLELGDSALYLCASSSGTFEAFFGQGTRLTVV.